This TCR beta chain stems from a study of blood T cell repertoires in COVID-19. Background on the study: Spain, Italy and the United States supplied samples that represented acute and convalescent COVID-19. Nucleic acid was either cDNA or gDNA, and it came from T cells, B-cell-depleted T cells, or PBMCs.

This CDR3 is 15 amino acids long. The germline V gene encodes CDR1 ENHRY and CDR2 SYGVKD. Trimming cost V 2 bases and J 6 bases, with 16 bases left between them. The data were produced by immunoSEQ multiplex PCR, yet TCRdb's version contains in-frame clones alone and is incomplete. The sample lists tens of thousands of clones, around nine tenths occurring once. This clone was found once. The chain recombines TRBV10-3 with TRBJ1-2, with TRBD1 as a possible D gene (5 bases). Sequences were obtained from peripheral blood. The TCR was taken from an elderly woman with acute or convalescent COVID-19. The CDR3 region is CAISEPREGLHGYTF. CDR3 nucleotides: TGTGCCATCAGTGAGCCCCGGGAGGGGTTGCATGGCTACACCTTC.